The 6 T cell receptor beta chains presented below share a single source sample, sequenced in a study of shared clonotypes between healthy human individuals. Sequenced by immunoSEQ multiplex PCR; TCRdb stores in-frame clones only, minus some. Here the sample spans approximately 2.5 million clones, about 92% being singletons. Sequencing was done on a sample of naive CD4+ T cells sorted from blood. The subset: CD45RA+ positively selected. Source of these receptors: a man aged 18-30 years in good health.

Comments on this clone: The same CDR3 also results from other DNA sequences found in this sample. The rearrangement joins TRBV10-3 to TRBJ2-2; tentative D call: TRBD2 (5 bases). The V end lost 2 bases, the J end lost 5 bases, and 9 bases lay between the germline ends. From germline, CDR1 is ENHRY and CDR2 SYGVKD. This CDR3 has 14 amino acids. The CDR3 nucleotides read TGTGCCATCAGTGAGAGTCGGGATACCGGGGAGCTGTTTTTT. It yields the protein CAISESRDTGELFF.

This chain joins TRBV5-4 and TRBJ2-5; tentative D call: TRBD2 (7 bases). The V end was cut by 4 bases, the J end by 5 bases, with 15 bases between. The germline V gene encodes CDR1 SGHNT and CDR2 YYREEE (reference sequence). This CDR3 region has 14 residues. The CDR3 sequence: CASSQGGAGETQYF. CDR3 DNA sequence: TGTGCCAGCAGCCAAGGGGGGGCGGGGGAGACCCAGTACTTC.

This chain joins TRBV28 and TRBJ1-2; no reliable D call. V was clipped by 3 bases and J by 2 bases, with 10 bases between them. Germline V CDR1 and CDR2: MDHEN, SYDVKM. The CDR3 runs to 14 residues. The CDR3 DNA follows: TGTGCCAGCAGTTTCCAGCGTGGGAACTATGGCTACACCTTC. Translation: CASSFQRGNYGYTF.

This chain joins TRBV12-5 and TRBJ1-2; 9 positions match TRBD1. This CDR3 spans 14 amino acids. With V trimmed by 3 bases and J by 3 bases, 2 bases remained unmatched. Germline lookup yields CDR1 LGHNT and CDR2 FRNRAP. CDR3 residues: CASGLQGADYGYTF. The CDR3 DNA sequence: TGTGCTAGTGGTTTACAGGGGGCAGACTATGGCTACACCTTC.

This clone was counted between two and nine times. This chain connects TRBV11-2 to TRBJ1-2, with D hard to call. The CDR3 runs 15 residues. Germline V gene sequence: CDR1 SGHAT, CDR2 FQNNGV. V was cut by 0 bases and J by 8 bases, with 16 bases left in between. The CDR3 region has the DNA TGTGCCAGCAGCTTAGATCCGTCGAGCCCCTACGGCTACACCTTC. It yields the protein CASSLDPSSPYGYTF. Looking up the rest from reference TRBV11-2 and TRBJ1-2 gives the full variable domain: EAGVAQSPRYKIIEKRQSVAFWCNPISGHATLYWYQQILGQGPKLLIQFQNNGVVDDSQLPKDRFSAERLKGVDSTLKIQPAKLEDSAVYLCASSLDPSSPYGYTFGSGTRLTVV.

J is TRBJ2-7 and V is TRBV7-6; 7 nucleotides match TRBD2. The V and J ends lost 1 base and 2 bases, in that order; junction bases with no gene match: 14. This CDR3 spans 18 amino acids. The V gene's germline CDR1 is SGHVS and CDR2 FNYEAQ. CDR3 sequence reads: CASSLGPGGLAEAYEQYF. The CDR3 nucleotides are TGTGCCAGCAGCTTAGGACCAGGTGGGCTAGCGGAAGCCTACGAGCAGTACTTC.